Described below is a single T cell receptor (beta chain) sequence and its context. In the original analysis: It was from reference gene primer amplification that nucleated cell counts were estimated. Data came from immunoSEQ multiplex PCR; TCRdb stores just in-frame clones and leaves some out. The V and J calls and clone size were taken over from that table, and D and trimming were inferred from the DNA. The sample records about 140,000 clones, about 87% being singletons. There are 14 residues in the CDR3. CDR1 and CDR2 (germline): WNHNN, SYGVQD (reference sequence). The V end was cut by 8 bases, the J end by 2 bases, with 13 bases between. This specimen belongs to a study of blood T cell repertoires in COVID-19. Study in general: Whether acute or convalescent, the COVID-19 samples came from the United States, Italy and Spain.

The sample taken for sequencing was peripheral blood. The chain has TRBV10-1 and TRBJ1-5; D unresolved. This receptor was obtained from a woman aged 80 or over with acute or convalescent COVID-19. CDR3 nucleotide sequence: TGCGCCAGCCAAACGGAGGGAGGCAATCAGCCCCAGCATTTT. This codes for CASQTEGGNQPQHF.